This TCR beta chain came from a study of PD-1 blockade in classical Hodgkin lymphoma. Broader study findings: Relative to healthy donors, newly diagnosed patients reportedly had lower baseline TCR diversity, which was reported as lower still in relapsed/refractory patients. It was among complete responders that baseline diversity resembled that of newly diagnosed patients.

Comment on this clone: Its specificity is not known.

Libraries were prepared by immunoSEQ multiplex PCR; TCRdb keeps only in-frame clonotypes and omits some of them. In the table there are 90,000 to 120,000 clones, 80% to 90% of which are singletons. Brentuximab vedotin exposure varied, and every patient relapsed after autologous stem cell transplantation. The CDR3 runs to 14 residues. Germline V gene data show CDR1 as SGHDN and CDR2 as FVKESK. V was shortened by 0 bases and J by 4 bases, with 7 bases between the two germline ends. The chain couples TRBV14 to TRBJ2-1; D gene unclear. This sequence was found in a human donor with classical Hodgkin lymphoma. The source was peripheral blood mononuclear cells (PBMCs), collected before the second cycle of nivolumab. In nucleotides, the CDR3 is TGTGCCAGCAGCCAAGATATCTTATACAATGAGCAGTTCTTC. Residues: CASSQDILYNEQFF.